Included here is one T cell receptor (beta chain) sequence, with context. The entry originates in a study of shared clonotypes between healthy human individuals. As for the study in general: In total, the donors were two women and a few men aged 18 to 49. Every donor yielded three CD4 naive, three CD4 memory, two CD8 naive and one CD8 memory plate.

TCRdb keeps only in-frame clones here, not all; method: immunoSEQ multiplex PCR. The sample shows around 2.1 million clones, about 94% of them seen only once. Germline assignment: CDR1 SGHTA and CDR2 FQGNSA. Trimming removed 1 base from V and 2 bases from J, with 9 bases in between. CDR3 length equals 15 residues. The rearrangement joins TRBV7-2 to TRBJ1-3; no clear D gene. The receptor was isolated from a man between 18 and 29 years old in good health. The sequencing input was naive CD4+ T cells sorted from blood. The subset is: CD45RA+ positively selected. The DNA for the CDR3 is TGTGCCAGCAGCTTAGAGGGCTATACTGGAAACACCATATATTTT. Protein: CASSLEGYTGNTIYF.